This T cell receptor (beta chain) stems from a study of control samples from healthy donors and cancer patients. V dropped 6 bases and J dropped 5; count of bases not matched to a gene: 20. Germline lookup yields CDR1 DFQATT and CDR2 SNEGSKA (reference sequence). The CDR3 extends over 17 amino acids. Generated by immunoSEQ multiplex PCR, the TCRdb table keeps only in-frame clones and is missing some. The repertoire has some 58,000 clones, more than 75% of them found once; the top ten carry about 13%. This clonotype was obtained from a woman aged 55-70 years with lung cancer. Sequenced sample: PBMCs. This chain uses TRBV20-1 with TRBJ2-5; 8 nucleotides match TRBD2. The CDR3, as DNA: TGCAGTGCGAGTAAGCCCTTACCGGGACTAGTCTGGGAGACCCAGTACTTC. This translates into CSASKPLPGLVWETQYF.